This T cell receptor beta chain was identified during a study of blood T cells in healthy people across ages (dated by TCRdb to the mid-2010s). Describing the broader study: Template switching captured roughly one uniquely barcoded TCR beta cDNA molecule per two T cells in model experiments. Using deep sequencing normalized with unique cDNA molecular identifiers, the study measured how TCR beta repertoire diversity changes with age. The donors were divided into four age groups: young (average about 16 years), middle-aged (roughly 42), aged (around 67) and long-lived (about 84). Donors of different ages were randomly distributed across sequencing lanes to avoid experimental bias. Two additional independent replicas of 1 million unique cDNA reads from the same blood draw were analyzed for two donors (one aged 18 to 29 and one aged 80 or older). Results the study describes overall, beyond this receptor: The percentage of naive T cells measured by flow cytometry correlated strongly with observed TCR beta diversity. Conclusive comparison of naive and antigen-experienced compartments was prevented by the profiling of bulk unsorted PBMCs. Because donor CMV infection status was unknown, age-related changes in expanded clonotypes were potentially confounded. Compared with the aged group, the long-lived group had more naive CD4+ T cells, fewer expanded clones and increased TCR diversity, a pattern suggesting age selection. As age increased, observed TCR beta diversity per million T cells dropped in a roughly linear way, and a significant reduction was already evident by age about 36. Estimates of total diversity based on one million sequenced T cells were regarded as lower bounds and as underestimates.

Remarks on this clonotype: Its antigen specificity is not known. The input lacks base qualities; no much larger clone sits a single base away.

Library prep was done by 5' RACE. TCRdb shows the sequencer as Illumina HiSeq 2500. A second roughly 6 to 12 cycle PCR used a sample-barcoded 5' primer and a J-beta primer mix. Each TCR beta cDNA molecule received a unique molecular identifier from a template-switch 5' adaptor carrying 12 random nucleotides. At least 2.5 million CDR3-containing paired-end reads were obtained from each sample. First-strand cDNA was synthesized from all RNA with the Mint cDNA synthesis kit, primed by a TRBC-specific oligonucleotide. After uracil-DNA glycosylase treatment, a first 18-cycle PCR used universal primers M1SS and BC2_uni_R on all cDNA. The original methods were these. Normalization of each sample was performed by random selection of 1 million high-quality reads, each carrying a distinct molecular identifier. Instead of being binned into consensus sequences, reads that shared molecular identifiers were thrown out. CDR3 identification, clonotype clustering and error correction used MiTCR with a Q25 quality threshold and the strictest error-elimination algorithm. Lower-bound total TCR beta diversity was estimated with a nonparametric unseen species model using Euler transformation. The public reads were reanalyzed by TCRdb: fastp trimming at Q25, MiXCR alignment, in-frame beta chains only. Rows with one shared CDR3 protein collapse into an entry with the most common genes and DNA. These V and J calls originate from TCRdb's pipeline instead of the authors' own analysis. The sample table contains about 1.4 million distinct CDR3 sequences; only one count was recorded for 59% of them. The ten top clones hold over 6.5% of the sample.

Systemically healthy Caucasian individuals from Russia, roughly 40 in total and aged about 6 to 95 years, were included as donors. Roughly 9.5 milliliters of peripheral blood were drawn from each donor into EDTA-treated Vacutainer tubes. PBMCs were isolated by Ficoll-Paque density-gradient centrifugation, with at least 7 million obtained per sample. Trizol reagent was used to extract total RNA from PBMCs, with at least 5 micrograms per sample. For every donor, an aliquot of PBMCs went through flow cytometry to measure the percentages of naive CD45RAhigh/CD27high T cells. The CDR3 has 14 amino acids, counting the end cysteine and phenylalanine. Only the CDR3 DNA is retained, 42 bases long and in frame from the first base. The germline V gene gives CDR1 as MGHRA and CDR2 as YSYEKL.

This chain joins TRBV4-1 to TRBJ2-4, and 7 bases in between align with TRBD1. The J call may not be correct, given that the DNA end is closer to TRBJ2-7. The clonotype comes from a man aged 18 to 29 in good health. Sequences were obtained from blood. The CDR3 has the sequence CASSQPDRAHEQYF. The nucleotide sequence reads TGCGCCAGCAGCCAACCAGACAGGGCCCACGAGCAGTACTTC.